These 6 T cell receptor beta chains originate from one sample sequenced in a study of CD8 T cells in ankylosing spondylitis. These receptors have no known antigen. General study points: Characteristic, it appeared, of ankylosing spondylitis blood was a TCR beta motif of eight highly homologous variants.

One entry per CDR3 protein, called by TCRdb with MiXCR from the 5' RACE reads. The sample has some 140,000 distinct CDR3 sequences; roughly a sixth are singletons. Sequenced sample: blood, either unsorted or a sorted T cell fraction (not recorded which). These receptors were obtained from a male donor with ankylosing spondylitis.

V gene TRBV7-9 combines with J gene TRBJ2-1, with unresolved D. The CDR3 is 14 amino acids. The V end lost 6 bases, the J end lost 3 bases, and 12 bases lay between the germline ends. Germline values: CDR1 SEHNR, CDR2 FQNEAQ (reference sequence). The CDR3 region is CASSALKGYNEQFF. CDR3 nucleotides: TGTGCCAGCAGTGCCCTGAAGGGCTACAATGAGCAGTTCTTC. Based on the CDR3 plus reference TRBV7-9 and TRBJ2-1, the full variable domain is DTGVSQNPRHKITKRGQNVTFRCDPISEHNRLYWYRQTLGQGPEFLTYFQNEAQLEKSRLLSDRFSAERPKGSFSTLEIQRTEQGDSAMYLCASSALKGYNEQFFGPGTRLTVL.

This clonotype was counted between two and nine times. In DNA form, the CDR3 reads TGTGCCAGCAGTTTACGGGGGGCGAAGCACAATGAGCAGTTCTTC. This translates into CASSLRGAKHNEQFF. This chain connects TRBV27 to TRBJ2-1; D possibly corresponds to TRBD2 (7 bases). The CDR3 is made up of 15 amino acids. CDR1 is MNHEY and CDR2 is SMNVEV in the germline V gene (reference sequence). V lost 2 bases, J lost 5 bases, and 13 bases lay in between.

There are many counts of this clonotype. The chain combines TRBV7-9 with TRBJ2-7; 10 bases line up with TRBD2. The V gene's germline CDR1 is SEHNR and CDR2 FQNEAQ (reference sequence). Trimming at V came to 5 bases and at J to 3 bases, leaving 10 bases not matched to a gene. The CDR3 runs to 16 residues. The CDR3 sequence: CASSQGPGLADYEQYF. The CDR3 DNA follows: TGTGCCAGCAGCCAGGGTCCAGGACTAGCGGACTACGAGCAGTACTTC.

This clonotype was seen only a few times. The gene calls are TRBV5-1 and TRBJ2-1; TRBD2 matches 8 bases. V lost 0 bases to trimming and J lost 0 bases; unmatched junction nucleotides: 5. The CDR3 is made up of 17 amino acids. Germline assignment: CDR1 SGHRS and CDR2 YFSETQ. CDR3 DNA: TGCGCCAGCAGCTTGGCAACTAGCGGTTTCTCCTACAATGAGCAGTTCTTC. Translated, it gives CASSLATSGFSYNEQFF.

CDR3 nucleotide sequence: TGTGCCAGCAGCTTACTCCCCGAGGACAGTTCCTACGAGCAGTACTTC. Amino acids: CASSLLPEDSSYEQYF. The V gene is TRBV7-2, the J gene TRBJ2-7, with D possibly matching TRBD1 (6 bases). This CDR3 comprises 16 residues. V was trimmed by 2 bases and J by 1 base, leaving 15 bases between them. Germline CDR1 is SGHTA and CDR2 is FQGNSA.

This clonotype was observed a few times. Written as DNA, the CDR3 is TGCAGTGCTATCTCAGGGGATACCTACGAGCAGTACTTC. This encodes CSAISGDTYEQYF. This sequence joins TRBV20-1 and TRBJ2-7; a possible D gene is TRBD1 (6 bases). Trimming removed 4 bases from V and 2 bases from J, with 12 bases in between. The CDR3 covers 13 residues. Germline CDR1 and CDR2: DFQATT and SNEGSKA (reference sequence).